Detailed here is one TCR beta chain. Antigen: not known. V dropped 3 bases and J dropped 3 bases, with 12 bases sitting between them. Germline V CDR1 and CDR2: SGHTS, YDEGEE. The length of the CDR3 is 14 residues. This table comes from immunoSEQ multiplex PCR, and its TCRdb copy is limited to in-frame clones, with some not included. Among approximately 4,900 clones, more than 60% were seen once, and the ten largest hold roughly 6.7%. This record comes from a study of immune evolution from preneoplasia to lung adenocarcinoma. General study findings and limits: Normal lung had the highest top T cell clone frequencies. Normal lung had highest clonality; later lesions appeared denser, more diverse. Compared with EGFR-mutant or double wild-type lesions, KRAS-mutant nodules were more clonal.

Patients had resection in Japan or China between the mid-2010s and the late 2010s. This chain connects TRBV5-8 to TRBJ1-2, with D hard to call. Sequenced sample: FFPE minimally invasive lung adenocarcinoma tissue. The receptor's source is a person between 50 and 69 years old with lung adenocarcinoma. The CDR3 spells CASSSRRADYGYTF. In DNA form, the CDR3 reads TGTGCCAGCAGCTCCAGACGGGCCGACTATGGCTACACCTTC.